Below are 26 T cell receptor beta chains sequenced from a single sample in a study of T cells in localized non-small cell lung cancer. Profiled with immunoSEQ multiplex PCR; TCRdb holds only in-frame clones, not every one. This sample has approximately 76,000 clones, with around 81% found just once. The specimen comprised peripheral blood, sampled before any cancer treatment. All receptors derive from a female donor at least 60 years old with stage I lung adenocarcinoma.

This clone turned up a few times. This sequence joins TRBV29-1 and TRBJ1-1; 8 bases agree with TRBD1. The CDR3 loop spans 13 amino acids. Germline loops: CDR1 SQVTM, CDR2 ANQGSEA. The junction had 3 bases not matched to a gene; V was cut back by 4 bases and J by 2 bases. CDR3 DNA sequence: TGCAGCGTTGTCAGGGGGCTTAACACTGAAGCTTTCTTT. Its protein product is CSVVRGLNTEAFF.

This rearrangement joins TRBV5-1 to TRBJ1-3, with 7 bases that match TRBD1. The trim removed 7 bases at V and 6 bases at J, leaving 10 bases unmatched. Germline V gives CDR1 SGHRS, CDR2 YFSETQ. This CDR3 spans 14 amino acids. The CDR3 DNA sequence: TGCGCCAGCCAAGAAACAGGGGTGGAAAACACCATATATTTT. This translates into CASQETGVENTIYF.

This chain uses TRBV28 with TRBJ1-2; D not certain. Germline assignment: CDR1 MDHEN and CDR2 SYDVKM. V was clipped by 3 bases and J by 6 bases, with 14 bases between them. The length of the CDR3 is 14 residues. The DNA for the CDR3 is TGTGCCAGCAGTTTTTTCAGCCAGCTCGATGGCTACACCTTC. The encoded protein is CASSFFSQLDGYTF.

The chain combines TRBV4-3 with TRBJ2-3; 7 bases fit TRBD1. Trimming removed 1 base from V and 2 bases from J; junction bases left unmatched: 6. The CDR3 has 16 residues. Germline loops: CDR1 LGHNA, CDR2 YSLEER. CDR3 residues: CASSQVQGIPTDTQYF. The CDR3 DNA reads as TGCGCCAGCAGCCAAGTACAGGGGATTCCCACAGATACGCAGTATTTT.

This clone turned up a few times. The chain recombines TRBV19 with TRBJ1-2; a weak D match, TRBD1 (5 bases). This CDR3 has 15 amino acids. The ends were cut back, 4 bases at V and 3 bases at J, with 15 bases in the middle. Looked up from germline, CDR1 is LNHDA and CDR2 is SQIVND (reference sequence). The CDR3 sequence is CASSTRDGLYYGYTF. DNA for the CDR3: TGTGCCAGTAGTACTCGGGACGGACTCTACTATGGCTACACCTTC.

This clone was recorded once. This chain joins TRBV5-6 and TRBJ2-3; 10 bases align to TRBD1. Germline V gives CDR1 SGHDT, CDR2 YYEEEE. The V segment lost 0 bases and the J segment 1 base; nucleotides outside the gene matches: 8. This CDR3 contains 18 residues. The CDR3 bases are TGTGCCAGCAGCTTGGGTCCAACCGGGACAGGGGGCACAGATACGCAGTATTTT. It yields the protein CASSLGPTGTGGTDTQYF.

As concerns this clone: Other nucleotide sequences from this sample produce the same CDR3. This sequence joins TRBV2 and TRBJ1-2; weak D call: TRBD1 (5 bases). The CDR3 is 15 amino acids. V shed 0 bases and J shed 1 base, with 9 bases lying between them. Germline V lookup: CDR1 SNHLY, CDR2 FYNNEI. This chain's CDR3 is CASSEATANNYGYTF. The CDR3 DNA reads as TGTGCCAGCAGTGAAGCGACAGCAAATAACTATGGCTACACCTTC. The full variable domain, in which reference TRBV2 and TRBJ1-2 provide the parts outside the CDR3, is EPEVTQTPSHQVTQMGQEVILRCVPISNHLYFYWYRQILGQKVEFLVSFYNNEISEKSEIFDDQFSVERPDGSNFTLKIRSTKLEDSAMYFCASSEATANNYGYTFGSGTRLTVV.

This chain links TRBV6-1 with TRBJ1-2; no clear D. V was cut by 8 bases and J by 8 bases, with 24 bases left in between. The CDR3 has 15 amino acids. From germline, CDR1 is MNHNS and CDR2 SASEGT. CDR3 in amino acids: CASSPFGPALGGYTF. The CDR3 DNA reads as TGTGCCAGCTCCCCTTTTGGACCGGCCCTAGGGGGCTACACCTTC.

J is TRBJ1-3 and V is TRBV11-3, with 8 bases that match TRBD1. Per the germline V gene, CDR1 is SGHNT and CDR2 is YENEEA. This CDR3 spans 15 amino acids. V shed 1 base and J 4 bases; nucleotides not matched to a gene: 3. CDR3 nucleotides: TGTGCCAGCAGCTTAGGACAGGGGAGGGGAAACACCATATATTTT. It translates to CASSLGQGRGNTIYF.

The chain has TRBV7-8 and TRBJ1-6; D is unresolved. Trimming took 0 bases from V and 7 from J, leaving 16 bases between them. Germline lookup yields CDR1 SGHVS and CDR2 FQNEAQ. The length of the CDR3 is 17 residues. DNA of the CDR3: TGTGCCAGCAGCTTAGCCGGGTCGACTAAAGGAAATTCACCCCTCCACTTT. Translation: CASSLAGSTKGNSPLHF.

The chain combines TRBV11-2 with TRBJ2-7, with 7 bases identical to TRBD1. Germline V gene lookup returns CDR1 SGHAT and CDR2 FQNNGV. V dropped 1 base and J dropped 6; count of bases not matched to a gene: 3. The CDR3 is 13 amino acids. The CDR3 protein is CASSLATGSEQYF. The CDR3, as DNA: TGTGCCAGCAGCTTAGCGACAGGGAGCGAGCAGTACTTC.

A remark on this clone: Other nucleotide sequences from this sample produce the same CDR3. The chain joins TRBV28 to TRBJ1-5, with D possibly TRBD1 on 5 matching bases. The ends were cut back, 1 base at V and 1 base at J, with 5 bases in the middle. Germline assignment: CDR1 MDHEN and CDR2 SYDVKM. The CDR3 is 14 residues long. CDR3 sequence: CASSLSGSNQPQHF. CDR3 DNA: TGTGCCAGCAGTTTATCAGGGAGCAATCAGCCCCAGCATTTT.

This clone was seen only a few times. V and J are TRBV30 and TRBJ1-1; possibly TRBD1 for D (5 bases). The V and J ends lost 2 bases and 13 bases respectively, with 23 bases between them. The CDR3 runs to 14 residues. CDR1 is GTSNPN, CDR2 SVGIG, per germline (reference sequence). The CDR3 region is CAWSKSKVAGSVFF. CDR3 coding DNA: TGTGCCTGGAGTAAATCTAAAGTAGCAGGGTCGGTTTTCTTT.

The rearrangement links TRBV28 to TRBJ1-3; D is uncertain. Germline V lookup: CDR1 MDHEN, CDR2 SYDVKM. Trimming stripped 3 bases from V and 8 bases from J, with 17 bases between. The CDR3 is 15 amino acids. This CDR3 is CASSFPGPSRHTIYF. Here the CDR3 DNA reads TGTGCCAGCAGTTTTCCGGGCCCATCGAGACACACCATATATTTT.

The rearrangement links TRBV4-3 to TRBJ2-7, with TRBD2 matching over 12 bases. With V trimmed by 0 bases and J by 1 base, 10 bases remained unmatched. This CDR3 has 19 residues. CDR1 and CDR2 from the germline V gene are LGHNA and YSLEER. The CDR3 is CASSQDSASGGAVSYEQYF. The CDR3 DNA reads as TGCGCCAGCAGCCAAGATTCGGCTAGCGGGGGGGCGGTTTCCTACGAGCAGTACTTC.

In DNA form, the CDR3 reads TGTGCCAGCAGTTATTACAGCAATCAGCCCCAGCATTTT. Its protein is CASSYYSNQPQHF. The chain employs TRBV28 and TRBJ1-5, with D hard to call. Trimming shortened V by 4 bases and J by 1 base, and 5 bases separated the two germline ends. This CDR3 region has 13 residues. Germline loops: CDR1 MDHEN, CDR2 SYDVKM. Combining the CDR3 with reference TRBV28 and TRBJ1-5 gives the whole variable domain DVKVTQSSRYLVKRTGEKVFLECVQDMDHENMFWYRQDPGLGLRLIYFSYDVKMKEKGDIPEGYSVSREKKERFSLILESASTNQTSMYLCASSYYSNQPQHFGDGTRLSIL.

This clone was seen once. The V and J genes are TRBV6-5 and TRBJ1-2; D not certain. Germline assignment: CDR1 MNHEY and CDR2 SVGAGI. Trimming took 5 bases from V and 1 from J, leaving 2 bases between them. The CDR3 is 11 amino acids. The CDR3 DNA reads as TGTGCCAGCAGTAGTAACTATGGCTACACCTTC. Amino acid sequence: CASSSNYGYTF.

The rearrangement uses TRBV6-5 and TRBJ2-3; D uncertain. Germline values: CDR1 MNHEY, CDR2 SVGAGI. Deletions cut 6 bases from V and 2 bases from J, with 9 bases between. The CDR3 extends over 13 amino acids. The CDR3 reads CASREKNTDTQYF. Here the CDR3 DNA reads TGTGCCAGCAGAGAGAAAAACACAGATACGCAGTATTTT.

Judged by abundance, this clone is large (0.1 to 1%). V is TRBV7-8 and J is TRBJ1-4, with D possibly being TRBD1 (5 bases). The germline V gene encodes CDR1 SGHVS and CDR2 FQNEAQ. The CDR3 is 18 residues long. V lost 3 bases and J lost 3, with 20 bases in between. The CDR3 nucleotides are TGTGCCAGCAGCTTCGCACCGGCGACGGGGCCTGCTAATGAAAAACTGTTTTTT. Translation gives CASSFAPATGPANEKLFF.

The chain links TRBV5-1 to TRBJ2-3; D is uncertain. This CDR3 spans 13 amino acids. Germline-derived CDR1 and CDR2 are SGHRS and YFSETQ. Between the trimmed V and J ends, which lost 2 bases and 6 bases, there was a span of 10 bases. The chain's CDR3 is CASSFGSMDTQYF. In DNA form, the CDR3 reads TGCGCCAGCAGCTTCGGTTCTATGGATACGCAGTATTTT.

The gene calls are TRBV29-1 and TRBJ1-3; 7 nucleotides line up with TRBD1. CDR3 length equals 14 residues. V dropped 5 bases and J dropped 0; count of bases not matched to a gene: 4. Germline assignment: CDR1 SQVTM and CDR2 ANQGSEA. Written as DNA, the CDR3 is TGCAGCGTTCGGACAGGCAGCTCTGGAAACACCATATATTTT. Translating gives CSVRTGSSGNTIYF.

This clone was counted at least ten times. The chain uses TRBV5-1 and TRBJ2-7; D remains unclear. The germline V and J ends were trimmed by 1 base and 1 base, with 6 bases remaining between them. The CDR3 has 13 residues. Looked up from germline, CDR1 is SGHRS and CDR2 is YFSETQ. CDR3 nucleotides: TGCGCCAGCAGCTTGTTTCAGTCCTACGAGCAGTACTTC. Protein: CASSLFQSYEQYF.

This rearrangement joins TRBV7-2 to TRBJ1-2; D not resolved. Germline V gives CDR1 SGHTA, CDR2 FQGNSA. The V gene lost 5 bases and the J gene lost 3 bases, with 10 bases spanning the gap. This CDR3 comprises 13 residues. CDR3 in DNA: TGTGCCAGCAGCCCTAGCGGGGACTATGGCTACACCTTC. As protein: CASSPSGDYGYTF.

J is TRBJ2-5 and V is TRBV18, with 7 bases fitting TRBD1. Germline trimming cut 3 bases from V and 10 bases from J; bases unmatched to any gene: 8. The CDR3 consists of 13 residues. Per the germline V gene, CDR1 is KGHSH and CDR2 is LQKENI. The CDR3 region is CASSPQTGMSQYF. CDR3 coding DNA: TGTGCCAGCTCACCCCAGACAGGGATGAGCCAGTACTTC.

Points on this clone: Mismatch with germline at one junction end may stem from a read error. V gene TRBV7-2 combines with J gene TRBJ1-2; 12 bases map to TRBD1. The length of the CDR3 is 18 residues. CDR1 SGHTA and CDR2 FQGNSA come from the germline V gene. The CDR3 sequence is CASSPPGQGAPDRYGHTF. The DNA of the CDR3 is TGTGCCAGCAGTCCACCGGGACAGGGGGCTCCCGACCGTTATGGCCACACCTTC.

The chain employs TRBV6-5 and TRBJ1-4; 9 bases align to TRBD1. Germline V CDR1 and CDR2: MNHEY, SVGAGI. This CDR3 has 14 residues. V was clipped by 5 bases and J by 8 bases; unmatched bases: 6. CDR3 loop: CASSKTGGAEKLFF. The CDR3 nucleotides are TGTGCCAGCAGTAAGACAGGGGGAGCGGAAAAACTGTTTTTT.